This TCR beta chain emerged from a study of CD8+CD57+ T cells in acquired aplastic anemia. Looking at the study overall: Each DNA sample taken from sorted CD4+ and CD8+ cells came to about 3.2 ug on average.

It was genomic DNA that served as the template for profiling TCR beta VDJ and CDR3. TCRdb reanalysed the reads using MiXCR and keeps one entry per CDR3 protein. The sample records about 150,000 distinct CDR3 sequences, roughly half being singletons. Study-level findings and limits: Shared by patients and controls, 25 to 35 CD8+ CDR3s were abundant in patients.

Patients included in sequencing had previously demonstrated CD8+CD57+ cell expansion by flow cytometry. Every patient was diagnosed with severe acquired aplastic anemia. All patients were therapy-naive when blood was sampled. Note on this clonotype: What it recognizes is unknown.

With 10 bases clipped from V and 8 bases from J, the junction kept 9 bases outside the gene matches. The CDR3 covers 13 residues. The germline CDR1 and CDR2 sequences are KGHDR and SFDVKD. The material sequenced was sorted CD4+, CD8+, or CD8+CD57+ T cells (not recorded which) from PBMCs. This clonotype originated in a human donor with aplastic anemia. V and J are TRBV24-1 and TRBJ2-1, with 8 bases that match TRBD1. In DNA form, the CDR3 reads TGTGCCACGCGGGCAGGGGGCTTCTATGAGCAGTTCTTC. Translating gives CATRAGGFYEQFF.